This T cell receptor (beta chain) was obtained from a study of blood T cells in healthy people across ages. Study background: Researchers report that template switching captured about one barcoded beta molecule per two T cells. Study conclusions and caveats: Naive CD4+ cells and diversity were both higher in long-lived donors than in aged donors.

Germline V lookup: CDR1 SGHRS, CDR2 YFSETQ. This CDR3 is built from 17 residues. A J-beta primer mix and a sample-barcoded 5' primer were used in a second PCR of about 6 to 12 cycles. Tagging of each cDNA molecule was performed by a template-switch adaptor with 12 random nucleotides. Paired-end reads containing CDR3 totaled no fewer than 2.5 million for each sample. Using its own MiXCR run on the 5' RACE reads, TCRdb lists one record per CDR3 protein. The sample consists of more than 1 million distinct CDR3 sequences, around 43% of them appearing once. This clonotype showed up just a few times. Its antigen remains unidentified.

V and J are TRBV5-1 and TRBJ2-5, with 14 bases aligning to TRBD2. The DNA end is a closer match to TRBJ2-7, so the J assignment may be wrong. The sequence was collected from a woman aged 60-75 years in good health. Sequencing was carried out using blood. The CDR3 region is CASSFGTSGSGDYEQYF. The CDR3, as DNA: TGCGCCAGCAGCTTCGGGACTAGCGGGAGCGGAGACTACGAGCAGTACTTC.